Described below is a single TCR beta chain sequence and its context. The sample originates from a study of cytomegalovirus exposure and HLA in healthy donors. The CDR3 sequence is 12 residues long. Germline assignment: CDR1 LNHDA and CDR2 SQIVND (reference sequence). V lost 7 bases, J lost 12 bases, and 16 bases lay in between. Profiled with immunoSEQ multiplex PCR; TCRdb holds only in-frame clones, not every one. Counted here are 75,000 to 90,000 clones, almost 97% occurring once; the ten biggest clones make up roughly 1.6%. This receptor was taken from a man younger than 35 in good health and CMV-seropositive. The chain joins TRBV19 to TRBJ2-1; possible D gene TRBD2, 6 bases. The source material was PBMCs. CDR3 amino acids: CASTGGASGQFF. In DNA, the CDR3 is TGTGCCAGTACCGGAGGGGCCAGCGGGCAGTTCTTC. Complete variable domain (other parts from reference TRBV19 and TRBJ2-1): DGGITQSPKYLFRKEGQNVTLSCEQNLNHDAMYWYRQDPGQGLRLIYYSQIVNDFQKGDIAEGYSVSREKKESFPLTVTSAQKNPTAFYLCASTGGASGQFFGPGTRLTVL.